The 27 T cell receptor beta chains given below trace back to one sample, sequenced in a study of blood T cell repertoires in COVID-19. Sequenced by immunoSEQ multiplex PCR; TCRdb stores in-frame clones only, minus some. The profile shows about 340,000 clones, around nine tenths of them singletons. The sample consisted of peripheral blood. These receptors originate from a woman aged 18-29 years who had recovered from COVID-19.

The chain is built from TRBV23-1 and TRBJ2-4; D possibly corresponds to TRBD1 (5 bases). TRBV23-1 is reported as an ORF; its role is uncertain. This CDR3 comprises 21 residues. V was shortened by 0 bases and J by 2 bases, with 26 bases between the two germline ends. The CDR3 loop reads CASSQSDNRTPPPPSKNIQYF. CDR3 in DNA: TGCGCCAGCAGTCAATCAGACAACCGGACACCCCCACCACCGTCCAAAAACATTCAGTACTTC.

The CDR3 DNA follows: TGTGCCAGCAGCTTGGTAGCAGGGCGATTGGAAAAACTGTTTTTT. This sequence encodes CASSLVAGRLEKLFF. The V and J genes are TRBV5-5 and TRBJ1-4, with a tentative D call TRBD1 (5 bases). This CDR3 spans 15 amino acids. Germline lookup yields CDR1 SGHKS and CDR2 YYEKEE (reference sequence). The V end lost 0 bases, the J end lost 8 bases, and 14 bases lay between the germline ends.

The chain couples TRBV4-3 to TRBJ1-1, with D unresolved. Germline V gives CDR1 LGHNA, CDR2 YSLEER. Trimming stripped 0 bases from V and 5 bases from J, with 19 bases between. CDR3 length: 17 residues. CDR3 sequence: CASSQEAHQPANTEAFF. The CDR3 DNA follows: TGCGCCAGCAGCCAAGAGGCGCACCAACCAGCGAATACTGAAGCTTTCTTT.

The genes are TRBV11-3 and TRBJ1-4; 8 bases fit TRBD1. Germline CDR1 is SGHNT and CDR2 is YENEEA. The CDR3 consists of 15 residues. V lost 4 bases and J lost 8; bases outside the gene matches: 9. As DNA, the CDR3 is TGTGCCAGCAGCTCAGGGGGGGGACAGGACGAAAAACTGTTTTTT. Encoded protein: CASSSGGGQDEKLFF.

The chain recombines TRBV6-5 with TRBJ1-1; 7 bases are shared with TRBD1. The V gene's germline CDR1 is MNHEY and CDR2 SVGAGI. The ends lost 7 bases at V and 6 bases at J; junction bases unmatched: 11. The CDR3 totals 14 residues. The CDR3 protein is CASTRTTGSAEAFF. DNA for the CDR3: TGTGCCAGCACCCGTACGACAGGGTCCGCTGAAGCTTTCTTT.

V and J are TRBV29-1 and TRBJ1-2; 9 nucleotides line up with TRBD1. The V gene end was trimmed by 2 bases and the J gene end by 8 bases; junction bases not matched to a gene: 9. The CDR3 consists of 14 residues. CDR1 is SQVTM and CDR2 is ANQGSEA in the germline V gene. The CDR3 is CSVELQGAYLGYTF. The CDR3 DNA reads TGCAGCGTTGAATTACAGGGGGCTTATTTAGGCTACACCTTC.

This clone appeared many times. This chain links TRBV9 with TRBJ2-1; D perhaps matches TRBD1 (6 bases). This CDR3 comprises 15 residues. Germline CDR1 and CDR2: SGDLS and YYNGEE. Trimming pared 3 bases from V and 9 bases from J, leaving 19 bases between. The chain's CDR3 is CASSARTAPGTEQFF. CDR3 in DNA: TGTGCCAGCAGCGCTAGGACAGCCCCTGGGACTGAGCAGTTCTTC. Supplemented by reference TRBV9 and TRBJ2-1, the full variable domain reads DSGVTQTPKHLITATGQRVTLRCSPRSGDLSVYWYQQSLDQGLQFLIQYYNGEERAKGNILERFSAQQFPDLHSELNLSSLELGDSALYFCASSARTAPGTEQFFGPGTRLTVL.

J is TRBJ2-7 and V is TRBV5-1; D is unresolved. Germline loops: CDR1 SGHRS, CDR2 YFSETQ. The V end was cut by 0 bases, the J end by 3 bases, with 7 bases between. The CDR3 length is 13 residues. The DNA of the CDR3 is TGCGCCAGCAGCTTGGCCGTCGGCTACGAGCAGTACGTC. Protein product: CASSLAVGYEQYV.

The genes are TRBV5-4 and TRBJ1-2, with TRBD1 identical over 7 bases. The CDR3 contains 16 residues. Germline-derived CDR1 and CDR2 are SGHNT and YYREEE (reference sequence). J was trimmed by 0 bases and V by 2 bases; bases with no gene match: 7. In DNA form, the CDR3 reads TGTGCCAGCAGCTTCCCTTGGACAGGAACTAACTATGGCTACACCTTC. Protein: CASSFPWTGTNYGYTF.

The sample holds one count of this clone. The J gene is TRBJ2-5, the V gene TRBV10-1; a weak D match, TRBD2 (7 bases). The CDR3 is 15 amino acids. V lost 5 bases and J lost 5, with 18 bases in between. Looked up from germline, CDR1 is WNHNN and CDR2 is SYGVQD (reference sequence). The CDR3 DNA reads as TGCGCCAGCAGTCCCAAGGGGGGGGCGCGGGAGACCCAGTACTTC. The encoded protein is CASSPKGGARETQYF.

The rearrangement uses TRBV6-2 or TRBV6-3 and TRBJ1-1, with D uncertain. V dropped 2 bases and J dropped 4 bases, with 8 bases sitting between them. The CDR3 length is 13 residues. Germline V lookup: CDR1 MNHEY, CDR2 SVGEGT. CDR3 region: CASSYVWPTEAFF. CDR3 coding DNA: TGTGCCAGCAGTTACGTGTGGCCCACTGAAGCTTTCTTT.

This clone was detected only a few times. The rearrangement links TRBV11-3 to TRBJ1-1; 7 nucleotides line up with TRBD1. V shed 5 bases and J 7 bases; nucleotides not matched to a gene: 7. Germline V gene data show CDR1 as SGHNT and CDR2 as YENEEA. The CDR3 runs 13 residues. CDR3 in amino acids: CASSPYRGGEAFF. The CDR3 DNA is TGTGCCAGCAGCCCGTACAGGGGAGGTGAAGCTTTCTTT. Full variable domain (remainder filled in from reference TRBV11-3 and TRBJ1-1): EAGVVQSPRYKIIEKKQPVAFWCNPISGHNTLYWYLQNLGQGPELLIRYENEEAVDDSQLPKDRFSAERLKGVDSTLKIQPAELGDSAVYLCASSPYRGGEAFFGQGTRLTVV.

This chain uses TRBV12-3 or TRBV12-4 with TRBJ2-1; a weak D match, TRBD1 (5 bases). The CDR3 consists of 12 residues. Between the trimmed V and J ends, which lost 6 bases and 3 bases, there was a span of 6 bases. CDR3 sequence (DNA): TGTGCCAGCAGCAGGGACTACAATGAGCAGTTCTTC. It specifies CASSRDYNEQFF.

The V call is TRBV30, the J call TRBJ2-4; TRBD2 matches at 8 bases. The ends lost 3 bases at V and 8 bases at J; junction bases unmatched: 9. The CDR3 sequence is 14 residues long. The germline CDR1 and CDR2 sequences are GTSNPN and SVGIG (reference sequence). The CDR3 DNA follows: TGTGCCTGGAGCGCACCCGGGAGGGGAGACATTCAGTACTTC. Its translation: CAWSAPGRGDIQYF.

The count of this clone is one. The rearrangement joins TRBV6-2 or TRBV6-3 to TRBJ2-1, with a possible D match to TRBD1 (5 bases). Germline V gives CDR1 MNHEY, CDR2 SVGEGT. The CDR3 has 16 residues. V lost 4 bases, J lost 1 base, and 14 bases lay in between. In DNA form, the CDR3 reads TGTGCCAGCAGTTCCGATGGGGCTTCGTCCTACAATGAGCAGTTCTTC. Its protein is CASSSDGASSYNEQFF.

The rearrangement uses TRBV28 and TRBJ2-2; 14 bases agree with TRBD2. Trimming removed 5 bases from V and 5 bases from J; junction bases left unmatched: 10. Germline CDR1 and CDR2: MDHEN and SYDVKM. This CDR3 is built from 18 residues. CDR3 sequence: CASSPSGLAGVRTGELFF. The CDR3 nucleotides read TGTGCCAGCAGTCCCTCGGGACTAGCGGGAGTTCGAACCGGGGAGCTGTTTTTT.

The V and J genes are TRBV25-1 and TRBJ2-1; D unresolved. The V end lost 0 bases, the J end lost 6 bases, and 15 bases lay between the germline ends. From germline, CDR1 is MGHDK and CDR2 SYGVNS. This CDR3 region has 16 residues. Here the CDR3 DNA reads TGTGCCAGCAGTGAATATAGTGCTCCATTCGCCAATGAGCAGTTCTTC. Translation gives CASSEYSAPFANEQFF.

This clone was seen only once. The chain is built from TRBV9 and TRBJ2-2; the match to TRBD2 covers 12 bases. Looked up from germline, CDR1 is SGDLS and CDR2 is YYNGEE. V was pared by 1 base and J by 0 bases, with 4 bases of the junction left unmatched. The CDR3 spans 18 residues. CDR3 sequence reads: CASSVFASGRANTGELFF. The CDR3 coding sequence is TGTGCCAGCAGCGTATTCGCTAGCGGGAGGGCGAACACCGGGGAGCTGTTTTTT.

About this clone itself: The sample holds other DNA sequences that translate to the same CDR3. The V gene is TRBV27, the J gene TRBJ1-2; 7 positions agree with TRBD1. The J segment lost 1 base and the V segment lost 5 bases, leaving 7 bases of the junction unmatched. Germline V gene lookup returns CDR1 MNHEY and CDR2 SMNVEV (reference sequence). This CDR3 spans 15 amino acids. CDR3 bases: TGTGCCAGCAGTCCCCGACAGGGACTTAACTATGGCTACACCTTC. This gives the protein CASSPRQGLNYGYTF.

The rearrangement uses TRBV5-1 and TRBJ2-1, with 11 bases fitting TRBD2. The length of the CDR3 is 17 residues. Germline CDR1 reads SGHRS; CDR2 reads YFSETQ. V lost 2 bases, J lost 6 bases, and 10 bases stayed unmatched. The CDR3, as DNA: TGCGCCAGCAGCTTAGGGGTAGCGGGAGGGATGAGCAATGAGCAGTTCTTC. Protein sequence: CASSLGVAGGMSNEQFF.

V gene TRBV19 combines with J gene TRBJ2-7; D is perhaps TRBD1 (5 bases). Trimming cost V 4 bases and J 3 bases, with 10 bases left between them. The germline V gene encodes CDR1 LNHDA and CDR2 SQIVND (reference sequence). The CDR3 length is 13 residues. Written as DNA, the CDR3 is TGTGCCAGTAGTACAGGGTCCGGCTACGAGCAGTACGTC. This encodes CASSTGSGYEQYV.

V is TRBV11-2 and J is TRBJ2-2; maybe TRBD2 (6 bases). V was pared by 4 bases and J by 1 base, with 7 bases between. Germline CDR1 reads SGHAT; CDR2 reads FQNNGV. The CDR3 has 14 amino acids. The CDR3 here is CASSYGRNTGELFF. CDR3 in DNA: TGTGCCAGCAGCTACGGGAGGAACACCGGGGAGCTGTTTTTT.

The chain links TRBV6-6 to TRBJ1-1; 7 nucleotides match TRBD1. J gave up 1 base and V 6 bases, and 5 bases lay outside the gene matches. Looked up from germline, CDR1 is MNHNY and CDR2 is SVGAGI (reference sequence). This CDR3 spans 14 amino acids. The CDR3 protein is CASSPGQRNTEAFF. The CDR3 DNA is TGTGCCAGCAGCCCGGGACAGCGGAACACTGAAGCTTTCTTT.

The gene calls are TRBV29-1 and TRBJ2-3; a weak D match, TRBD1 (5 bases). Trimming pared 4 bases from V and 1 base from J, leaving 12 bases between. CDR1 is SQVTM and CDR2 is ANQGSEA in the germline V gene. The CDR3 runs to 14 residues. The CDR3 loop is CSVVPLQGTDTQYF. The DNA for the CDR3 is TGCAGCGTTGTTCCTCTACAGGGCACAGATACGCAGTATTTT.

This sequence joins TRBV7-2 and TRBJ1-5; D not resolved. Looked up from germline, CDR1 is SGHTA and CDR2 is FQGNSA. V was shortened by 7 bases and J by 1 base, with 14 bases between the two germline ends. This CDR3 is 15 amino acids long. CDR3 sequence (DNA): TGTGCCAGCATCCCCCGGGTCGGCAGCAATCAGCCCCAGCATTTT. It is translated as CASIPRVGSNQPQHF.

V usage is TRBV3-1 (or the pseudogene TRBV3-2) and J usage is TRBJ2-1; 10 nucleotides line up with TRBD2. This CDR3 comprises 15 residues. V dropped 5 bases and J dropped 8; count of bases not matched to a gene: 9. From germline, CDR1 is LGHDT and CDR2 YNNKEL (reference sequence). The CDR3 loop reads CASSYPSGSGDEQFF. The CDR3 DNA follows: TGTGCCAGCAGCTACCCTAGCGGGAGCGGGGATGAGCAGTTCTTC.

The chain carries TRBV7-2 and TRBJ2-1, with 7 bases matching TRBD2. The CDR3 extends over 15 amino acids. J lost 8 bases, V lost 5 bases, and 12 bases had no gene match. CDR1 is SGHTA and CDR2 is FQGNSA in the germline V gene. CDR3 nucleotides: TGTGCCAGCAGCCTCACCCCGGGAGGAGAATATGAGCAGTTCTTC. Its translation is CASSLTPGGEYEQFF.